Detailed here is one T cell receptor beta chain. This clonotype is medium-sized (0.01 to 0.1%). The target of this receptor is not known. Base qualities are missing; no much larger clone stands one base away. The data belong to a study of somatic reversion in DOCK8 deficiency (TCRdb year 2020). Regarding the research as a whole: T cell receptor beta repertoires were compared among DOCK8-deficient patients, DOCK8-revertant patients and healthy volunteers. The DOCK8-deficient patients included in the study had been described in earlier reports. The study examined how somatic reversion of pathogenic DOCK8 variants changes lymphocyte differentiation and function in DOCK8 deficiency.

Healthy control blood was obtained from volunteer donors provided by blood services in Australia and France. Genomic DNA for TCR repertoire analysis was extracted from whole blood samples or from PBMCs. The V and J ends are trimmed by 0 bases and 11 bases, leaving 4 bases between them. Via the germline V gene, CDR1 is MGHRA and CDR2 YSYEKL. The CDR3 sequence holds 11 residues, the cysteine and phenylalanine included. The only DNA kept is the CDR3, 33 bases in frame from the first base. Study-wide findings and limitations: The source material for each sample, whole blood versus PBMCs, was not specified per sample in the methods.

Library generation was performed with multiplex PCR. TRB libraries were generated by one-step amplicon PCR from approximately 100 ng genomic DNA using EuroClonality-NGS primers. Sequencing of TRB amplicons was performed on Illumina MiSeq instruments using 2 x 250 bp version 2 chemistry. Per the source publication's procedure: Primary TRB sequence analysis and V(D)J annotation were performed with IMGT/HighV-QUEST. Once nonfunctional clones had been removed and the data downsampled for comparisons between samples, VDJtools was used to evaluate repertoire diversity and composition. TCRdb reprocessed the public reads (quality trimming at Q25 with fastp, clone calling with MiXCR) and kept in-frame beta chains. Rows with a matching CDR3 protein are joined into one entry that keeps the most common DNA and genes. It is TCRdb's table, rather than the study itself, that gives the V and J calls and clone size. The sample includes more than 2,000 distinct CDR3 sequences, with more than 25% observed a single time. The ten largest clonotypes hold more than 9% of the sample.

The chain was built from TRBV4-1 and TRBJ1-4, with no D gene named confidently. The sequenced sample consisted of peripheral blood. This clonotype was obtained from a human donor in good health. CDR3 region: CASSQDSKLFF. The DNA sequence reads TGCGCCAGCAGCCAAGATTCGAAACTGTTTTTT.